Listed below are T cell receptor beta chains from one sample, sequenced in a study of T cell repertoires in cytomegalovirus infection. TCRdb recomputed calls from the reads with MiXCR, one row per CDR3 protein. Among some 920,000 distinct CDR3 sequences listed, 31% were seen once. For these receptors, no antigen is known. The sequencing here drew on cultured CD8+ T cells from PBMCs, taken from culture after CMV antigen stimulation. The source is a human donor in good health (CMV status not recorded). Some clones in this sample may be carry-over from other donors' samples. Each CDR3 is given with its conserved first and last residue.

j_call v_call cdr3_aa
TRBJ2-7 TRBV7-9 CANSPTGRGRYEQYF
TRBJ1-1 TRBV12-3/TRBV12-4 CASTARRNMNTEAFF
TRBJ2-5 TRBV5-6 CASSREGKPETQYF
TRBJ2-1 TRBV10-3 CAIRVSVNNEQFF
TRBJ1-2 TRBV27 CASTDSVSDGYTF
TRBJ2-1 TRBV7-8 CASSSAFNEQFF
TRBJ1-1 TRBV6-5 CASSYSPHTEAFF
TRBJ2-6 TRBV7-9 CASSKVTSGANVLTF
TRBJ1-1 TRBV29-1 CSVDRITGLGTEAFF
TRBJ2-2 TRBV7-6 CASSFGLAGVESTGELFF
TRBJ2-1 TRBV7-6 CASSWGAVVGGSYNEQFF
TRBJ2-3 TRBV6-2/TRBV6-3 CASRGRTASTDTQYF
TRBJ2-1 TRBV20-1 CSARTTGPYNEQFF
TRBJ2-3 TRBV5-4 CASSKSGGRTDTQYF
TRBJ1-1 TRBV6-6 CASSHRGTGLDTEAFF
TRBJ2-3 TRBV6-2/TRBV6-3 CASSYLQTGVTPDTQYF
TRBJ2-5 TRBV4-3 CASSQVQAQETQYF
TRBJ1-1 TRBV19 CASSPLEGTEAFF
TRBJ2-3 TRBV9 CASSWSSGVWDTQYF
TRBJ1-1 TRBV7-4 CASSWWSSQPEAFF
TRBJ1-6 TRBV10-2 CASIDRDYNSPLHF
TRBJ2-1 TRBV4-3 CASSLTGWRDEQFF
TRBJ2-1 TRBV7-6 CASSLELAGGREQFF
TRBJ2-7 TRBV6-2/TRBV6-3 CASSYFPGPRTKSSYEQYF
TRBJ1-6 TRBV27 CASSLRRLGGASYNSPLHF
TRBJ2-2 TRBV4-2 CASSLGLARELFF
TRBJ1-1 TRBV5-1 CASSSTGVGEAFF
TRBJ2-1 TRBV5-6 CASSLVPGSSYNEQFF
TRBJ1-5 TRBV11-2 CASSLTTRTGTQPQHF
TRBJ2-3 TRBV19 CASSIYRDTQYF
TRBJ1-1 TRBV5-4 CASSLSNREAFF
TRBJ2-7 TRBV19 CASSPGQGEYEQYF
TRBJ2-7 TRBV5-1 CASSLGVLREGEQYF
TRBJ1-4 TRBV7-9 CASSPRTGSEKLFF
TRBJ2-3 TRBV10-2 CASSGGTFMGTDTQYF
TRBJ2-7 TRBV7-6 CASSLGEISYEQYF
TRBJ2-7 TRBV7-8 CASSFQETYEQYF
TRBJ1-1 TRBV27 CASSLSPGILGTEAFF
TRBJ2-1 TRBV7-6 CASSPDGVAGRAYNEQFF
TRBJ2-1 TRBV29-1 CSVEGPGVPYNEQFF
TRBJ1-2 TRBV20-1 CSAGPGQGYYGYTF
TRBJ2-1 TRBV27 CASSPVQVSYNEQFF
TRBJ1-5 TRBV12-5 CASGTDQPQHF
TRBJ2-5 TRBV4-2 CASSQQLAVRETQYF
TRBJ1-3 TRBV7-6 CASSYGGPGNTIYF
TRBJ1-1 TRBV6-5 CASSYEKGVGVYMNTEAFF
TRBJ2-1 TRBV24-1 CATSDFRDRGEQFF
TRBJ2-4 TRBV29-1 CSVEAAGAKNIQYF
TRBJ1-1 TRBV12-3/TRBV12-4 CASSLPTFRGTEAFF
TRBJ2-7 TRBV6-5 CASSYFPDRAYEQYF
TRBJ2-3 TRBV6-6 CASSYPTWTSGGVSSTDTQYF
TRBJ2-7 TRBV7-8 CASRTGHHEQYF
TRBJ2-3 TRBV6-1 CASSPTDWAGHTDTQYF
TRBJ2-5 TRBV7-2 CASSPLAGGMGAQYF
TRBJ2-3 TRBV29-1 CSGREVTDTQYF